What follows is one TCR beta chain and its context. Its antigen is unknown. Reverse transcribing all isolated RNA meant expressed TCRB transcripts were sequenced. The method was immunoSEQ multiplex PCR; TCRdb's version includes in-frame clones alone and lacks a portion of them. The repertoire has almost 350,000 clones, 9.3% of them found once; the top ten carry 1%. With 0 bases removed from V and 7 bases from J, the gap between germline ends came to 9 bases. The CDR3 length is 13 residues. Germline values: CDR1 ENHRY, CDR2 SYGVKD. The data derive from a study of beta chain features in type 1 diabetes. Broader study findings: People with Type 1 diabetes carried modestly yet significantly shorter TCRB CDR3s in all four CD4+ subsets.

This receptor was taken from a man aged 25-40 years with type 1 diabetes. The V gene is TRBV10-3, the J gene TRBJ1-2; D ambiguous. Specimen: central memory CD4+ T cells from blood. This CDR3 is CAISESFTSGYTF. The DNA of the CDR3 is TGTGCCATCAGTGAGTCTTTCACGAGTGGCTACACCTTC.